These 2 T cell receptor beta chains were sequenced from one sample in a study of cytomegalovirus exposure and HLA in healthy donors. Primers included in the PCR were 60 Vbeta and 13 Jbeta primers. Only in-frame clones appear in the TCRdb table, and some are missing; sequencing was by immunoSEQ multiplex PCR. The sample holds around 200,000 clones, roughly four fifths seen once. Material for sequencing was PBMCs. The receptors come from a man aged 50 to 60 in good health and CMV-seronegative.

This rearrangement joins TRBV7-3 to TRBJ2-5; 11 nucleotides line up with TRBD2. The germline V gene encodes CDR1 SGHTA and CDR2 FQGTGA. The ends lost 4 bases at V and 3 bases at J; junction bases unmatched: 4. The CDR3 extends over 15 amino acids. The CDR3 here is CASSSSTSGKETQYF. DNA of the CDR3: TGTGCCAGCAGCTCATCGACTAGCGGGAAAGAGACCCAGTACTTC.

The V call is TRBV18, the J call TRBJ1-3; no clear D. V lost 2 bases to trimming and J lost 1 base, with 9 bases between them. In germline, CDR1 is KGHSH, CDR2 LQKENI. The CDR3 consists of 15 residues. CDR3: CASSPGQASGNTIYF. CDR3 sequence (DNA): TGTGCCAGCTCACCAGGTCAGGCTTCTGGAAACACCATATATTTT.